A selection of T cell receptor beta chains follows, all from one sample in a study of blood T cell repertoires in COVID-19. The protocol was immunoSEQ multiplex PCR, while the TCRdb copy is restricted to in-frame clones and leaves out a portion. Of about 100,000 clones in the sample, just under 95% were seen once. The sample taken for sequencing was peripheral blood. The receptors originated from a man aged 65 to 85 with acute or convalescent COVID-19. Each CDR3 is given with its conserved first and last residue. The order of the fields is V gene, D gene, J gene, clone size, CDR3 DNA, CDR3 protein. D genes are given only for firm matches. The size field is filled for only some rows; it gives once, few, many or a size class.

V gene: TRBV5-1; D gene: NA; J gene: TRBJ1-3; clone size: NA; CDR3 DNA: TGCGCCAGCAGCCAAGGGAGCATCTCTGGAAACACCATATATTTT; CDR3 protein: CASSQGSISGNTIYF
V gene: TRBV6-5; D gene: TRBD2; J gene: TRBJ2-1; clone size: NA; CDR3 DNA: TGTGCCAGCCCCAGCGGGAGGATTTGGAATGAGCAGTTCTTC; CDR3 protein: CASPSGRIWNEQFF
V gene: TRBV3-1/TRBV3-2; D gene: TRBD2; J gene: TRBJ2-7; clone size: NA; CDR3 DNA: TGTGCCAGCAGCCAAGAGGAGGGACTAGGTCGTAGCGAGCAGTACTTC; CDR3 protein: CASSQEEGLGRSEQYF
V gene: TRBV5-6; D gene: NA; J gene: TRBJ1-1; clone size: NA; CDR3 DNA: TGTGCCAGCAGTCGAAAGGGTGCAGGGGACACTGAAGCTTTCTTT; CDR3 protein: CASSRKGAGDTEAFF
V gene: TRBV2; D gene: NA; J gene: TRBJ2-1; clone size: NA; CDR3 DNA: TGTGCCAGCAGAGACGGAGGGAGCTACAATGAGCAGTTCTTC; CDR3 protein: CASRDGGSYNEQFF
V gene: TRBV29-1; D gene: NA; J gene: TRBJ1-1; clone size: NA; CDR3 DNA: TGCAGCGTCGACTCCGGGACACGGGTGGGCTTCTTT; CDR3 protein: CSVDSGTRVGFF
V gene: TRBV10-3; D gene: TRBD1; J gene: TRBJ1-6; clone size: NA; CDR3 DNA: TGTGCCATCAGTGAGACAGGGGCGTATTCACCCCTCCACTTT; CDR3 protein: CAISETGAYSPLHF
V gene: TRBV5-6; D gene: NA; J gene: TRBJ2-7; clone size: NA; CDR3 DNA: TGTGCCAGCAGCTTGGATCCCGGGTCCTCCTACGAGCAGTACTTC; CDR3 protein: CASSLDPGSSYEQYF
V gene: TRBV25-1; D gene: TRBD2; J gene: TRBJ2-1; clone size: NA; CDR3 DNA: TGTGCCAGCTCTCCAGGACTAGCGGGAGGGCGAAACCTAGAGCAGTTCTTC; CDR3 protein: CASSPGLAGGRNLEQFF
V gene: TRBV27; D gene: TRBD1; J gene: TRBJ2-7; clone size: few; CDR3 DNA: TGTGCCAGCAGTGCGACAGGGGGATTCTACGAGCAGTACTTC; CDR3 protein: CASSATGGFYEQYF
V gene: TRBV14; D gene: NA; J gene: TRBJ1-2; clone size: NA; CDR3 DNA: TGTGCCAGCAGCCAAGTCCTCGGGGGATCCTATGGCTACACCTTC; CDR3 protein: CASSQVLGGSYGYTF
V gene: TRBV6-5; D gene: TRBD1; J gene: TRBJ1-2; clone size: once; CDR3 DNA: TGTGCCAGCAGTTACTCGGTGACAGGGGCCTATGGCTACACCTTC; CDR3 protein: CASSYSVTGAYGYTF
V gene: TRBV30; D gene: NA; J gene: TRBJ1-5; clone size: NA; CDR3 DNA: TGTGCCTGGAGTGCCAACAGTAATCAGCCCCAGCATTTT; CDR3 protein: CAWSANSNQPQHF
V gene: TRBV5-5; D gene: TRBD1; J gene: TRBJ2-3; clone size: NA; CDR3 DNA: TGTGCCAGCAGCTCAATCCCGGGACAGGGTATAGATACGCAGTATTTT; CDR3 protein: CASSSIPGQGIDTQYF
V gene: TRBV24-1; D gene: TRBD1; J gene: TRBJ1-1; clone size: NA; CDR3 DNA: TGTGCCACCAGTGAATCGACAGGGCCAGCTTTCTTT; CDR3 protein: CATSESTGPAFF
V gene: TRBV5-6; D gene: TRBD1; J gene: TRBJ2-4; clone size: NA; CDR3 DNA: TGTGCCAGCAGCCGCGGGACAGGTTTCCTAAACATTCAGTACTTC; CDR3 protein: CASSRGTGFLNIQYF
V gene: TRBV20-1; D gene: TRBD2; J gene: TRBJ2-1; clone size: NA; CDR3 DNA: TGCAGTGCTAGTAGGGCTAGCGGGGGGGCCGGGCAGTTCTTC; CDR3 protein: CSASRASGGAGQFF
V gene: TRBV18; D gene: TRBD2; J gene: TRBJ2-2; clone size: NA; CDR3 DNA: TGTGCCAGCTCACCACCGGATCGCGGGGGGACCGGGGAGCTGTTTTTT; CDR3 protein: CASSPPDRGGTGELFF
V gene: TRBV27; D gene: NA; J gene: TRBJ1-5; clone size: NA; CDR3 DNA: TGTGCCAGCAGTCCTATACGATTTCAGCCCCAGCATTTT; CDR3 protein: CASSPIRFQPQHF
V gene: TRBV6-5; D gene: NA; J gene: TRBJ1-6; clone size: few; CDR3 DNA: TGTGCCAGCACCCAGGTCGACAAGTCACCCCTCCACTTT; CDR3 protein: CASTQVDKSPLHF
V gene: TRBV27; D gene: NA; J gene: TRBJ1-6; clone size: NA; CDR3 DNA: TGTGCCAGCAGCCCCGACAACCCGAAAGCAAATTCACCCCTCCACTTT; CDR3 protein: CASSPDNPKANSPLHF
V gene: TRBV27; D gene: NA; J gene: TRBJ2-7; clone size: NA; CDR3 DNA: TGTGCCAGCAGTCTACAGGGAGGGGAGCAGTACTTC; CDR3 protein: CASSLQGGEQYF
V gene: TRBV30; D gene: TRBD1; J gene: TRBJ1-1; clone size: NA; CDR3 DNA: TGTGCCTGGAGTACCGGACAGGCCGCGAACACTGAAGCTTTCTTT; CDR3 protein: CAWSTGQAANTEAFF
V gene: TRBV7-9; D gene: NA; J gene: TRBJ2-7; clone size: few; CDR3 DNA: TGTGCCAGCAGTGCCAGGGACAAGGGGAGCTCCTACGAGCAGTACTTC; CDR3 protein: CASSARDKGSSYEQYF
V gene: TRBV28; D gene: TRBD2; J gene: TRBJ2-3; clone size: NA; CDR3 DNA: TGTGCCAGCCTTAGCGGGAGGACCACAGATACGCAGTATTTT; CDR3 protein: CASLSGRTTDTQYF
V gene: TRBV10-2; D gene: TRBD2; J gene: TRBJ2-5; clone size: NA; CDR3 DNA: TGCGCCAGCAGTGGGCTAGCGGGAGGAAGGGAACAAGAGACCCAGTACTTC; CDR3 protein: CASSGLAGGREQETQYF
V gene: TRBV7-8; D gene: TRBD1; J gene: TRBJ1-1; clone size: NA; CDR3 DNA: TGTGCCAGCAGCTCCCAGGACAGGGGGCTTGGGAACACTGAAGCTTTCTTT; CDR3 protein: CASSSQDRGLGNTEAFF
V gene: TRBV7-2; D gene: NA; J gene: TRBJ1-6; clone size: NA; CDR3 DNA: TGTGCCAGCAGCTCAGATCGTCTTTCACCCCTCCACTTT; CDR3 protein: CASSSDRLSPLHF
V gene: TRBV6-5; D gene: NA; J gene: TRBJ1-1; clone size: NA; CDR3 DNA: TGTGCCAGCAGTTACTCGCTGCACATGTTATTCTTT; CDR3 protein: CASSYSLHMLFF
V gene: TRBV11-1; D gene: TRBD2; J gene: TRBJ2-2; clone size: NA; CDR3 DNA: TGTGCCAGCAGCTTTGGATCGGGAGGGAACACCGGGGAGCTGTTTTTT; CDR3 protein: CASSFGSGGNTGELFF
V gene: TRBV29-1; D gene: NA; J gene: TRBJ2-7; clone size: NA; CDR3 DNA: TGCAGCGCATTGGCCGGGACACTCTCCTACGAGCAGTACTTC; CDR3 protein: CSALAGTLSYEQYF
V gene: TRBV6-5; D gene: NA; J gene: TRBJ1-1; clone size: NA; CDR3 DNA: TGTGCCAGCAGTCGGAACACTGAAGCTTTCTTT; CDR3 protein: CASSRNTEAFF
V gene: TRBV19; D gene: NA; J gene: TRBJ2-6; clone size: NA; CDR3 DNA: TGTGCCAGTAGTATCTCCAGGGCTGGGGCCAACGTCCTGACTTTC; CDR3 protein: CASSISRAGANVLTF
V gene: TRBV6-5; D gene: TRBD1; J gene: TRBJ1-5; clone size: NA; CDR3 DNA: TGTGCCAGCAGGACAGGGGTGGGCAATCAGCCCCAGCATTTT; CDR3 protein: CASRTGVGNQPQHF
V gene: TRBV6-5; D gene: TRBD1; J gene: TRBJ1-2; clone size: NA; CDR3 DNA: TGTGCCAGCAGTTCCACGACAGGGTTCGGTGGCTACACCTTC; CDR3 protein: CASSSTTGFGGYTF
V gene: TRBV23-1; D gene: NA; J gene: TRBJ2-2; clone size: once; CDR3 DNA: TGCGCCAGCAGTCAAGGGGCAAAGAACACCGGGGAGCTGTTTTTT; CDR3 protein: CASSQGAKNTGELFF
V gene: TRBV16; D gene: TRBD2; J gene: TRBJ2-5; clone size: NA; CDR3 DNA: TGTGCCAGCAGCCTAAGGACTAGCGTTGAGACCCAGTACTTC; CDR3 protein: CASSLRTSVETQYF
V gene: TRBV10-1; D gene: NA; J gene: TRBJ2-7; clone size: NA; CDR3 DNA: TGCGCCAGCAGTGGGGGGGACAGCTCCTACGAGCAGTACTTC; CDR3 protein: CASSGGDSSYEQYF
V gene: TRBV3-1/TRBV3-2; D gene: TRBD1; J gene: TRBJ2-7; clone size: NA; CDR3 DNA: TGTGCCAGCAGCCAGAGACAGTGGACAGGTAATGAGCAGTACTTC; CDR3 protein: CASSQRQWTGNEQYF
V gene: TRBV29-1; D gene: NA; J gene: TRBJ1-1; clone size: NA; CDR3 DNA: TGCAGCGCGACAGACGGGGCTGAAGCTTTCTTT; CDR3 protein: CSATDGAEAFF
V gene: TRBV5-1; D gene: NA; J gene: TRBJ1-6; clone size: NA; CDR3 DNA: TGCGCCAGCAGCCCGGCGGGACCTGATTCACCCCTCCACTTT; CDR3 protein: CASSPAGPDSPLHF
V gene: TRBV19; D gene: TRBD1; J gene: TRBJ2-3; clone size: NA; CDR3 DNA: TGTGCCAGTAGCGACAGGGGAAGTACAGATACGCAGTATTTT; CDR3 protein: CASSDRGSTDTQYF
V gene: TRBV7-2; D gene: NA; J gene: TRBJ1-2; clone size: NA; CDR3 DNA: TGTGCCAGCACGGGGGCTAACTATGGCTACACCTTC; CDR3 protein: CASTGANYGYTF
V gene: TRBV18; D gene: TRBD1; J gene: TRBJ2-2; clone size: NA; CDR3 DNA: TGTGCCAGCTCACCCCCCACAGGGGGCAACACCGGGGAGCTGTTTTTT; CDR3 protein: CASSPPTGGNTGELFF
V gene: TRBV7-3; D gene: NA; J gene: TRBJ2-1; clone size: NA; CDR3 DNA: TGTGCCAGCAGCTTTGGCCCCCTCGATGAGCAGTTCTTC; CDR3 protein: CASSFGPLDEQFF
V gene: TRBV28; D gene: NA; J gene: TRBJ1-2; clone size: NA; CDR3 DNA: TGTGCCAGCATTCGGGGGGGTGATAACTATGGCTACACCTTC; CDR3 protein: CASIRGGDNYGYTF
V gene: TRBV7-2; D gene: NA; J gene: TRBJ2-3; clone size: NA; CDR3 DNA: TGTGCCAGCAACACCCAACCGGGCGGGGGCACAGATACGCAGTATTTT; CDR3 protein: CASNTQPGGGTDTQYF
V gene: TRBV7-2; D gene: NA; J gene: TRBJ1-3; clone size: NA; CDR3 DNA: TGTGCCAGCAGCTTAGACTGGGCAGGGATTGGAAACACCATATATTTT; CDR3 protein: CASSLDWAGIGNTIYF
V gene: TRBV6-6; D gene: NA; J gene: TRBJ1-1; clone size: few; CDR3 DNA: TGTGCCAGCAGTTACCAAGGGGCGCGGGGTGAAGCTTTCTTT; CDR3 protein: CASSYQGARGEAFF
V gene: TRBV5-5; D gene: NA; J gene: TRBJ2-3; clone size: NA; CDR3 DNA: TGTGCCAGCAGCCGTAGTACAGATACGCAGTATTTT; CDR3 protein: CASSRSTDTQYF
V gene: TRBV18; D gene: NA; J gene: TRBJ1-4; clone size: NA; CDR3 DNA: TGTGCCAGCTCACACAGCTCAACTAATGAAAAACTGTTTTTT; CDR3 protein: CASSHSSTNEKLFF